This T cell receptor (beta chain) was obtained from a study of response to subunit inactivated influenza vaccine. This clonotype showed up just a few times. Its specificity is not known. Findings and caveats of the study: The authors suggested that every seasonal influenza vaccination recruits few new T cells.

TCRdb fed the RT-PCR reads into MiXCR, producing one record per CDR3 protein. The table lists more than 200,000 distinct CDR3 sequences, 9% to 15% of them singletons. V lost 5 bases to trimming and J lost 4 bases, with 12 bases between them. Per germline, CDR1 LGHDT and CDR2 YNNKEL (reference sequence). The CDR3 totals 14 residues. The rearrangement uses TRBV3-1 and TRBJ2-1; D uncertain. The starting material was non-naive T cells sorted from PBMCs, obtained less than 15 days before vaccination. The clonotype was recovered from a man aged 50 to 59 who received an inactivated influenza vaccine. CDR3 coding DNA: TGTGCCAGCAGCACAGCGCTCTCATACAATGAGCAGTTCTTC. Translating gives CASSTALSYNEQFF.